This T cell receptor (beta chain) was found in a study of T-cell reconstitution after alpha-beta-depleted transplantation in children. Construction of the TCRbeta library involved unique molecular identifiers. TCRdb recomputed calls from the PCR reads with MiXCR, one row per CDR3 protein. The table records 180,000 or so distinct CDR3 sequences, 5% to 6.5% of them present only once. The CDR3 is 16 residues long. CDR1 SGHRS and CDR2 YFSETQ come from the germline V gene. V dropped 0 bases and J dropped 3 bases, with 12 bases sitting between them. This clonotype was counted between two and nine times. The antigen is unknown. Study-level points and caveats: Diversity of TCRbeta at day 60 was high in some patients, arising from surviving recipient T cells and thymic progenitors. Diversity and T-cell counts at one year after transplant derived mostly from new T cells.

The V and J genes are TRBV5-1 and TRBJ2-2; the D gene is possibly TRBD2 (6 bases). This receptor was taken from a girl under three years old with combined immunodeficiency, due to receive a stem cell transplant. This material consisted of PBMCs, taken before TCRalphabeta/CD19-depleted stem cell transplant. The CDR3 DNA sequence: TGCGCCAGCAGCTTGGAATGGGAGGAATACACCGGGGAGCTGTTTTTT. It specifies CASSLEWEEYTGELFF.